This TCR beta chain comes out of a study of cytomegalovirus exposure and HLA in healthy donors. Study at large: The use of the same platform for the 90 to 150 validation repertoires and the approximately 670 first-cohort repertoires was reported by a later analysis.

V lost 7 bases and J lost 4, with 9 bases in between. Germline V lookup: CDR1 LNHDA, CDR2 SQIVND (reference sequence). The CDR3 sequence is 12 residues long. Sequencing was performed with immunoSEQ multiplex PCR; in TCRdb, only in-frame clones are kept and a portion is missing. The table lists around 300,000 clones, approximately 90% of them singletons. These donors were members of the 120-subject validation cohort, a group separate from the approximately 620-subject first cohort. The clonotype was recovered from a woman in her 30s in good health and CMV-seropositive. This chain links TRBV19 with TRBJ2-3, with D possibly being TRBD1 (5 bases). Sequencing input: PBMCs. The CDR3 reads CASKGWADTQYF. The CDR3 nucleotides are TGTGCCAGTAAGGGGTGGGCAGATACGCAGTATTTT.